This paragraph reports one T cell receptor (beta chain). This sample was included in a study of blood T cell repertoires in COVID-19. Whole-study context: Samples of COVID-19 (acute and convalescent) were obtained from the United States, Italy and Spain. Sources were T cells, B-cell-depleted T cells, or PBMCs; the material itself was cDNA or gDNA.

The germline V and J ends were trimmed by 0 bases and 4 bases, with 13 bases remaining between them. This CDR3 is 15 amino acids long. CDR1 is SGDLS, CDR2 YYNGEE, per germline. Per the authors' pipeline: Estimated nucleated cell counts came from reference gene primer amplification. The data were produced by immunoSEQ multiplex PCR, yet TCRdb's version contains in-frame clones alone and is incomplete. The V and J calls and clone size come from that table; D and trimming were worked out from the DNA. The table includes about 120,000 clones, nearly 90% detected once. A Seattle source enrolled patients during active infection and followed them longitudinally.

The sample taken for sequencing was peripheral blood. V is TRBV9 and J is TRBJ1-2; D ambiguous. This sequence was found in a woman between 55 and 75 years old with COVID-19, enrolled during active disease. CDR3: CASSVASGKAYGYTF. The CDR3 nucleotides read TGTGCCAGCAGCGTAGCTAGCGGGAAGGCCTATGGCTACACCTTC.